One and the same sample provided the 3 T cell receptor beta chains below, sequenced in a study of OX40 agonist ivuxolimab in advanced cancers. Profiled with immunoSEQ multiplex PCR; TCRdb holds only in-frame clones, not every one. The sample shows more than 90,000 clones, roughly 80% of them seen only once. The input for sequencing was CD4+ or CD8+ T cells sorted from blood, taken in a trial of the OX40 agonist ivuxolimab. These receptors were obtained from an adult with an advanced solid tumor such as melanoma, head and neck, liver or kidney cancer.

V usage is TRBV19 and J usage is TRBJ1-2, with D unclear. The CDR3 has 14 residues. Trimming cost V 5 bases and J 6 bases, with 16 bases left between them. CDR1 and CDR2 from the germline V gene are LNHDA and SQIVND (reference sequence). CDR3 in DNA: TGTGCCAGTAGTCGCCGAGACAATGCACATGGCTACACCTTC. This translates into CASSRRDNAHGYTF. Drawing the rest from reference TRBV19 and TRBJ1-2, the complete variable domain is DGGITQSPKYLFRKEGQNVTLSCEQNLNHDAMYWYRQDPGQGLRLIYYSQIVNDFQKGDIAEGYSVSREKKESFPLTVTSAQKNPTAFYLCASSRRDNAHGYTFGSGTRLTVV.

The CDR3 is CASSLDHGTGFSYEQYF. In DNA, the CDR3 is TGTGCCAGCAGCTTAGATCATGGGACAGGATTCTCCTACGAGCAGTACTTC. The V and J genes are TRBV11-2 and TRBJ2-7, with 8 bases fitting TRBD1. The germline CDR1 and CDR2 sequences are SGHAT and FQNNGV. The CDR3 is 17 amino acids. V was clipped by 0 bases and J by 0 bases; unmatched bases: 7.

This rearrangement joins TRBV7-2 to TRBJ2-2, with D possibly matching TRBD1 (5 bases). This CDR3 contains 11 residues. Germline loops: CDR1 SGHTA, CDR2 FQGNSA. The ends were cut back, 1 base at V and 13 bases at J, with 7 bases in the middle. DNA of the CDR3: TGTGCCAGCAGCTTAGGCACAGGGCTGTTTTTT. Its translation is CASSLGTGLFF. The full variable domain, in which reference TRBV7-2 and TRBJ2-2 provide the parts outside the CDR3, is GAGVSQSPSNKVTEKGKDVELRCDPISGHTALYWYRQSLGQGLEFLIYFQGNSAPDKSGLPSDRFSAERTGGSVSTLTIQRTQQEDSAVYLCASSLGTGLFFGEGSRLTVL.